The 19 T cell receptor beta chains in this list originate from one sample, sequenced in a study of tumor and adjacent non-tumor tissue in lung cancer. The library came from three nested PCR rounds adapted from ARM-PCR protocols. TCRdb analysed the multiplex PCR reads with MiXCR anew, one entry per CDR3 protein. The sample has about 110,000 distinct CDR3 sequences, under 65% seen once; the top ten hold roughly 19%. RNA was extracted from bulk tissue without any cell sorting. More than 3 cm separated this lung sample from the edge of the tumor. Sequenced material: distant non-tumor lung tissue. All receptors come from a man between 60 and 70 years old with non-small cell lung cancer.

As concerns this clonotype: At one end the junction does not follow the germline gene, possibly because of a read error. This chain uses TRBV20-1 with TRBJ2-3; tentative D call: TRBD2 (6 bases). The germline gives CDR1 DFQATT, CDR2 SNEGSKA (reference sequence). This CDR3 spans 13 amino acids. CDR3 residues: CSAIADGTDTLYF. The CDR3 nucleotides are TGCAGTGCTATAGCGGATGGCACAGATACGCTGTATTTT.

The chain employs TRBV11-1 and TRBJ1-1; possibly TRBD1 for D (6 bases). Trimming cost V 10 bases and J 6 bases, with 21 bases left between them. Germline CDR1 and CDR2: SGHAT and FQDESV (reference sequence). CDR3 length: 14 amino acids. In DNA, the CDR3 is TGTGCCAATAGGTTAGCAGGGGAAAAATCTGAAGCTTTCTTT. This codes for CANRLAGEKSEAFF.

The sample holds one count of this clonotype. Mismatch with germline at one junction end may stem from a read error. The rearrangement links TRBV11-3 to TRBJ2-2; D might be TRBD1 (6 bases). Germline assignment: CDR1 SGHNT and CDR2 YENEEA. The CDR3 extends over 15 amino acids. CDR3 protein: CASSEGLWDTGELLF. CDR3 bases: TGTGCAAGCAGCGAAGGACTTTGGGACACCGGGGAGCTGCTTTTT.

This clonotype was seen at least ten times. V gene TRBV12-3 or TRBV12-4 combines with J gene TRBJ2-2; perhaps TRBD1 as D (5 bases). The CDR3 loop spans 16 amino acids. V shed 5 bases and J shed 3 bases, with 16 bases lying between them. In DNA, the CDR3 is TGTGCCAGCAGTCCCTCAGGGCTCGGTGACACCGGGGAGCTGTTTTTT. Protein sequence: CASSPSGLGDTGELFF.

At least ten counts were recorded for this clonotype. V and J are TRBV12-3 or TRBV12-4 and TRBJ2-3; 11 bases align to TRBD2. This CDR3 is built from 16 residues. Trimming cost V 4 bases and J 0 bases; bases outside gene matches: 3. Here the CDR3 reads CASSSRTSGSTDTQYF. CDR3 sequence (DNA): TGTGCCAGCAGTTCTCGGACTAGCGGGAGCACAGATACGCAGTATTTT.

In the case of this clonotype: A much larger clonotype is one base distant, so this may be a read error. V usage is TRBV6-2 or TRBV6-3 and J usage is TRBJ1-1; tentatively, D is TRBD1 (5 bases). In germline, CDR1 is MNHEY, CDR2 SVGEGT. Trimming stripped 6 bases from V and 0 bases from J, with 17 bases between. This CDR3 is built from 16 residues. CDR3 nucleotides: TGTGCCAGCAGACCTATTCCGGGACGAGTGAACACTGAAGCTTTCTTT. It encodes CASRPIPGRVNTEAFF.

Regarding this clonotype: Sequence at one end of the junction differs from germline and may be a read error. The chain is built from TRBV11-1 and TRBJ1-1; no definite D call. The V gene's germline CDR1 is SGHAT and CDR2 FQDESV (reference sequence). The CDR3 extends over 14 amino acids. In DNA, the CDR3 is TGTGTCAGCAGCTTATCGGCATGCGAGACTGAAGCTTTCTTT. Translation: CVSSLSACETEAFF.

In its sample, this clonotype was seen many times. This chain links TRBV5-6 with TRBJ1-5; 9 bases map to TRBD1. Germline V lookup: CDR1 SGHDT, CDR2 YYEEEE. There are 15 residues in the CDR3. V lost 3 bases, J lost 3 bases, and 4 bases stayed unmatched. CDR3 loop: CASSWGQGPNQPQHF. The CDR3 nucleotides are TGTGCCAGCAGCTGGGGACAGGGACCCAATCAGCCCCAGCATTTT.

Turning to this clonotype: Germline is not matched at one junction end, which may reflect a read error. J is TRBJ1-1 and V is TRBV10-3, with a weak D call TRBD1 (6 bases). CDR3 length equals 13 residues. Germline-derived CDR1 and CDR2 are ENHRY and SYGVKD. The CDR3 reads CAISERGNTEDYF. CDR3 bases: TGTGCCATCAGTGAAAGGGGGAACACTGAAGATTACTTT.

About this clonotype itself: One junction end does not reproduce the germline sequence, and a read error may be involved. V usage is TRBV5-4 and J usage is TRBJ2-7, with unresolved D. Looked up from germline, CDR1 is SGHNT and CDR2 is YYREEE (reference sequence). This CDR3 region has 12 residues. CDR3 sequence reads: CASSLRDNEQYF. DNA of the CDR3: TGTGCCAGCAGCTTGAGAGACAACGAGCAATACTTC.

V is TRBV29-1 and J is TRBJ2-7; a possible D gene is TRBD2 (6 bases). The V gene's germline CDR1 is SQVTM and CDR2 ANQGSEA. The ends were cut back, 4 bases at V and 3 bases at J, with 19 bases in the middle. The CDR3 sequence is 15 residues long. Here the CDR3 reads CSVAGGQGLNYEQYF. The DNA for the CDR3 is TGCAGCGTTGCCGGTGGTCAGGGACTGAACTACGAGCAGTACTTC.

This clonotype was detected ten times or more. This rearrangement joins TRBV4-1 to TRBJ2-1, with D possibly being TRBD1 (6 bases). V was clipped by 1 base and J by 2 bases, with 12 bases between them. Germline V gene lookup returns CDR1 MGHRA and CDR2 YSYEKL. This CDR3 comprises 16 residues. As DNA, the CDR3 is TGCGCCAGCAGCCAAGCGAGGACAGCGACCTACAATGAGCAGTTCTTC. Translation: CASSQARTATYNEQFF.

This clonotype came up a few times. The CDR3 DNA reads as TGCAGTGCCTGGTCTAGCGGTAACAATGAGCAGTTCTTC. Translating it yields CSAWSSGNNEQFF. The genes are TRBV20-1 and TRBJ2-1, with 7 bases matching TRBD2. Per the germline V gene, CDR1 is DFQATT and CDR2 is SNEGSKA (reference sequence). The CDR3 extends over 13 amino acids. The V and J ends lost 6 bases and 5 bases, in that order; junction bases with no gene match: 7.

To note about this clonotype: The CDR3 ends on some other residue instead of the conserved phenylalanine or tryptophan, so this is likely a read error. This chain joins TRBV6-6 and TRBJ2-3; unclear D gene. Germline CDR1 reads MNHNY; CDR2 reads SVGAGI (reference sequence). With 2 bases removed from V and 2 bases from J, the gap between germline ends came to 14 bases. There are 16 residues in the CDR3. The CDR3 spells CASSYPPSGDTDTQYL. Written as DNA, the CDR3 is TGTGCCAGCAGTTACCCCCCGAGTGGAGACACAGATACGCAGTATCTT.

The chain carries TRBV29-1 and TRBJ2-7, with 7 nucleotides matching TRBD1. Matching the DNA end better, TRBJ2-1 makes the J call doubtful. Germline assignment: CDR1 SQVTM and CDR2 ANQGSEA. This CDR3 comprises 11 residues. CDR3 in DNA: TGCAGCGTATCTACAGGGGACGGGCAGTTCTTC. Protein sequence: CSVSTGDGQFF.

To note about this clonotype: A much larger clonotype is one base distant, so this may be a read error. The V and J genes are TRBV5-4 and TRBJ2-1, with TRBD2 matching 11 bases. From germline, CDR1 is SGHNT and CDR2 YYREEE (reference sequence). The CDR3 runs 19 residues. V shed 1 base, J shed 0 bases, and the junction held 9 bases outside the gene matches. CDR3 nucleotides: TGTGCCAGCAGCTTGTCACTAGCGGGAGCATACAACTCCTACAATGAGCAGTTCTTC. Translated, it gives CASSLSLAGAYNSYNEQFF.

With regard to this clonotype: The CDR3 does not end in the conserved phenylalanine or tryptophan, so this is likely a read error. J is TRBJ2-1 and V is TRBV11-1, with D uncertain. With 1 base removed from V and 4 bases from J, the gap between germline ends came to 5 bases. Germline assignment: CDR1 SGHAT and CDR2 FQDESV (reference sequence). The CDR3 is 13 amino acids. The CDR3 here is CASSLVGYNEQFL. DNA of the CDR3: TGTGCCAGCAGCTTAGTGGGATACAATGAGCAGTTCCTC.

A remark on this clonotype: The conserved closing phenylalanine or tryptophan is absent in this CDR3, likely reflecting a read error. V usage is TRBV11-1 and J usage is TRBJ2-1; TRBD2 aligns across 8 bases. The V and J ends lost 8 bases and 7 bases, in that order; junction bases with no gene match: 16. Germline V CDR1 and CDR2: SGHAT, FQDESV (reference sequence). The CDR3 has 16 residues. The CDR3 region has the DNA TGTGCCAGCGGCCGAAAGACCGGGAGGGCCTCGAATGAGCAGTTCTTA. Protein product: CASGRKTGRASNEQFL.

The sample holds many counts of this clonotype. The CDR3 DNA is TGTGCCAGCAGTCAGGGGGCTCGCGCTGAAGCTTTCTTT. This encodes CASSQGARAEAFF. The chain uses TRBV12-3 or TRBV12-4 and TRBJ1-1; 8 bases are a match to TRBD1. CDR3 length equals 13 residues. The V gene end was trimmed by 5 bases and the J gene end by 6 bases; junction bases not matched to a gene: 5.